These 8 T cell receptor beta chains came from one sample sequenced in a study of blood T cell repertoires in COVID-19. Only in-frame clones appear in the TCRdb table, and some are missing; sequencing was by immunoSEQ multiplex PCR. Here the sample spans around 130,000 clones, roughly four fifths being singletons. Sequencing was carried out using peripheral blood. The receptors stem from a man in his forties with active or convalescent COVID-19.

As to this clone: Other DNA sequences in the same sample also yield this CDR3. The CDR3 DNA follows: TGTGCCAGCAGTGAGACTAGCGGGGGCACAGATACGCAGTATTTT. Its protein product is CASSETSGGTDTQYF. The V call is TRBV6-4, the J call TRBJ2-3, with TRBD2 matching 11 bases. CDR3 length: 15 residues. CDR1 and CDR2 (germline): MRHNA, SNTAGT. Trimming cost V 3 bases and J 1 base; bases outside gene matches: 0.

This rearrangement joins TRBV29-1 to TRBJ1-3; D perhaps matches TRBD1 (6 bases). Germline assignment: CDR1 SQVTM and CDR2 ANQGSEA. The V gene lost 2 bases and the J gene lost 1 base, with 6 bases spanning the gap. This CDR3 has 13 amino acids. For the CDR3, the DNA is TGCAGCGTTGAACAGGGGTCTGGAAACACCATATATTTT. Translation gives CSVEQGSGNTIYF.

This chain's CDR3 is CSVSGGAEETQYF. The CDR3, as DNA: TGCAGCGTTAGCGGGGGGGCCGAAGAGACCCAGTACTTC. The V gene is TRBV29-1, the J gene TRBJ2-5; 10 nucleotides agree with TRBD2. This CDR3 has 13 amino acids. The V gene end was trimmed by 5 bases and the J gene end by 3 bases; junction bases not matched to a gene: 3. Germline V gene sequence: CDR1 SQVTM, CDR2 ANQGSEA.

This clone was recorded once. J is TRBJ1-2 and V is TRBV11-2; 8 nucleotides match TRBD1. J lost 12 bases, V lost 5 bases, and 14 bases had no gene match. CDR3 length: 14 residues. Germline V gene lookup returns CDR1 SGHAT and CDR2 FQNNGV. CDR3 protein: CASSLAGGANGNTF. In DNA form, the CDR3 reads TGTGCCAGCAGCCTAGCAGGGGGCGCGAATGGGAACACCTTC. The full variable domain, rest sourced from reference TRBV11-2 and TRBJ1-2, is EAGVAQSPRYKIIEKRQSVAFWCNPISGHATLYWYQQILGQGPKLLIQFQNNGVVDDSQLPKDRFSAERLKGVDSTLKIQPAKLEDSAVYLCASSLAGGANGNTFGSGTRLTVV.

V gene TRBV7-9 combines with J gene TRBJ1-2, with TRBD1 matching 10 bases. CDR3 length: 17 residues. Trimming cost V 4 bases and J 0 bases; bases outside gene matches: 8. CDR1 and CDR2 (germline): SEHNR, FQNEAQ (reference sequence). CDR3 nucleotides: TGTGCCAGCAGCTCCACGACAGGGGGCCTTTCTAACTATGGCTACACCTTC. Protein sequence: CASSSTTGGLSNYGYTF.

This chain links TRBV30 with TRBJ2-1; the D gene is possibly TRBD2 (6 bases). CDR1 GTSNPN and CDR2 SVGIG come from the germline V gene (reference sequence). V lost 5 bases and J 4 bases, leaving 15 bases between the germline ends. The length of the CDR3 is 14 residues. CDR3 in amino acids: CAWWRATPYNEQFF. The CDR3 DNA sequence: TGTGCCTGGTGGAGGGCCACCCCATACAATGAGCAGTTCTTC.

A word on this clone: Germline is not matched at one junction end, which may reflect a read error. This chain uses TRBV5-4 with TRBJ1-2; D possibly corresponds to TRBD1 (5 bases). Per the germline V gene, CDR1 is SGHNT and CDR2 is YYREEE (reference sequence). CDR3 length: 16 amino acids. This chain's CDR3 is CASLRQGAIPNYGYTF. CDR3 bases: TGTGCCAGCTTGAGGCAGGGCGCTATCCCTAATTATGGCTACACCTTC.

This clone occurred once. The chain couples TRBV4-3 to TRBJ2-2; 9 positions match TRBD1. Germline CDR1 and CDR2: LGHNA and YSLEER. Trimming took 4 bases from V and 5 from J; bases not matched to a gene: 2. The CDR3 spans 14 residues. For the CDR3, the DNA is TGCGCCAGCAGCCCGGGACAGGGAACCGGGGAGCTGTTTTTT. Translated: CASSPGQGTGELFF.